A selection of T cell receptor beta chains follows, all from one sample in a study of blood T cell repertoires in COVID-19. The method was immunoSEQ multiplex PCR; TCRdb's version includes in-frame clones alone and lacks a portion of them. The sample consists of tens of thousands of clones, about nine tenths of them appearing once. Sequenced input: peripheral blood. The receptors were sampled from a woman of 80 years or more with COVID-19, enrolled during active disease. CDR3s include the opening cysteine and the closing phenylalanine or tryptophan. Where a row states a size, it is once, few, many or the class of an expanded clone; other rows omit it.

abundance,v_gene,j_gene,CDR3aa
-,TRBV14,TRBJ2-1,CASSRQMLPEQFF
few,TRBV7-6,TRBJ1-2,CASSSWAPGQGNGYTF
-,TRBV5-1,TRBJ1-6,CASSLLQENSPLHF
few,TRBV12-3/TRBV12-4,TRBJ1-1,CASSLAGATEAFF
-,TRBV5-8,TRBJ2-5,CASSLTGMETQYF
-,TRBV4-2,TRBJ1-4,CASSDAGPGHSVEEKLFF
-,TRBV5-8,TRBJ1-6,CASSLGGGNSPLHF
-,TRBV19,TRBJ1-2,CASSIPRGGRMPHGYTF
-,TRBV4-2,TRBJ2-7,CASSQGLAGFYEQYF
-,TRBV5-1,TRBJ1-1,CASSLGSRNTEAFF
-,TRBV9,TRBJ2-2,CASSVGGFDTGELFF
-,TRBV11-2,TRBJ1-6,CASRQTGTGGSPLHF
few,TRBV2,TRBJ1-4,CASRTVLNEKLFF
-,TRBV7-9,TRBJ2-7,CASSVTGAGGDEQYF
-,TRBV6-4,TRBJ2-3,CASSDSGSSTDTQYF
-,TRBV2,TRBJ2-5,CASSLLTGGETQYF
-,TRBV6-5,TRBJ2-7,CASSYQGLAKNEQYF
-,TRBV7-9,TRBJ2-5,CASNRGWGQGTQYF
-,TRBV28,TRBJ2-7,CATRTASYEQYF
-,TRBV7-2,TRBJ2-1,CASSLASGFSYNEQFF
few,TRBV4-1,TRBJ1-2,CASSQTGGITNYGYTF
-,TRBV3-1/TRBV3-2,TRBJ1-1,CASSYWTGGEAFF
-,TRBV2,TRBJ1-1,CASSELSLAGIEAFF
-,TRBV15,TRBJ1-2,CATKPETGGSGYTF
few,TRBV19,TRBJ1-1,CASGRQGGTEAFF
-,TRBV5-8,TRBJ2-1,CASTLAGARTRAYNEQFF
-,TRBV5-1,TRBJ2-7,CASSLGTSADYEQYF
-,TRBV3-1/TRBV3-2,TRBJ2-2,CASSQLRLGGQGPTGELFF
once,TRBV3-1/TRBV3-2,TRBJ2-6,CASSQDSRSSGANVLTF
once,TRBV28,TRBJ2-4,CASTQALTKNIQYF
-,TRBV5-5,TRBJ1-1,CASSSGQGFNTEAFF
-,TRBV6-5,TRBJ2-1,CASSYSETGGGEQFF
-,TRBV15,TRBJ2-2,CATSVPGQGATGELFF
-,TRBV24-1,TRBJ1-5,CATSAETGGSQPQHF
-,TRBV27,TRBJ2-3,CASSSVRSASTDTQYF